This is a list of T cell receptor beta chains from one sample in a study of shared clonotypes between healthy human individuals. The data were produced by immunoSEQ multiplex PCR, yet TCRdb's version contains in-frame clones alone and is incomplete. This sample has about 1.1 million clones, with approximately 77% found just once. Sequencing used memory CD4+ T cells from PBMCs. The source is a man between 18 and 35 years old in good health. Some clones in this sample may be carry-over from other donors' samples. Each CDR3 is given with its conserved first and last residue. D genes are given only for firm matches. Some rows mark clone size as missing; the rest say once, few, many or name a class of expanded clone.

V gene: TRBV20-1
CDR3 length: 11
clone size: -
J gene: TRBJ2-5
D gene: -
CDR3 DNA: TGCAGTGGAAGAGGGGGGGAGACCCAGTACTTC
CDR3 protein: CSGRGGETQYF

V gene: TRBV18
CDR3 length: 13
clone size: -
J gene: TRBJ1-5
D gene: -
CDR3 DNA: TGTGCCAGCTCACCATCGGCCAATCAGCCCCAGCATTTT
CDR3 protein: CASSPSANQPQHF

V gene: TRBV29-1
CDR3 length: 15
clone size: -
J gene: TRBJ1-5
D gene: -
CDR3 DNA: TGCAGCGTTGCTTCCACGACAGCAAGCAATCAGCCCCAGCATTTT
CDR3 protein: CSVASTTASNQPQHF

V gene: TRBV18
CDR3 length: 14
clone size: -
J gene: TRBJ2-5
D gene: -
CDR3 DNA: TGTGCCAGCTCACCACCAGGGATTCAAGAGACCCAGTACTTC
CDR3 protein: CASSPPGIQETQYF

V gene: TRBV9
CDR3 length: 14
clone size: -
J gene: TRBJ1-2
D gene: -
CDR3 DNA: TGTGCCAGCAGCGTAGGTGGGGGGGCATACGGCTACACCTTC
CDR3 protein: CASSVGGGAYGYTF

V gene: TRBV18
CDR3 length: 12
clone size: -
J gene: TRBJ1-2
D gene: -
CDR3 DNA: TGTGCCAGCACAGACAGCACCTATGGCTACACCTTC
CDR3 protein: CASTDSTYGYTF

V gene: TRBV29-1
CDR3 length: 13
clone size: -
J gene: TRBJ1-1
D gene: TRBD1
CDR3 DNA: TGCAGCGCCCAGGGACAGCTTAACACTGAAGCTTTCTTT
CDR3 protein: CSAQGQLNTEAFF

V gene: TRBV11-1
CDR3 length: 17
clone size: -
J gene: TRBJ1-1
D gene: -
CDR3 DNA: TGTGCCAGCAGCCCCCCCAGCACAGGGCAATGGAACACTGAAGCTTTCTTT
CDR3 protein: CASSPPSTGQWNTEAFF

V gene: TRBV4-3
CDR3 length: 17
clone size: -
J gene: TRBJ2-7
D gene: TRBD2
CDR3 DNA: TGCGCCAGCAGCCAAGAATTGGCGGGAGGTCGGGCCTACGAGCAGTACTTC
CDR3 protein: CASSQELAGGRAYEQYF

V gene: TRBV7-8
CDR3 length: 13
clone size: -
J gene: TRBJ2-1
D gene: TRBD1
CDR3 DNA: TGTGCCAGCAGCCGCAGGGGGTACAATGAGCAGTTCTTC
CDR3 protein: CASSRRGYNEQFF

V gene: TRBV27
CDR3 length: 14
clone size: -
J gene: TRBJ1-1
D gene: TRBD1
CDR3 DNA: TGTGCCAGCAGTACAAGGACAGGGATAACTGAAGCTTTCTTT
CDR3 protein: CASSTRTGITEAFF

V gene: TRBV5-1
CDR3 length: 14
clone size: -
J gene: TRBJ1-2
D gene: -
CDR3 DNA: TGCGCCAGCAGCTTGGCGGGGGATTCCAATGGCTACACCTTC
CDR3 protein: CASSLAGDSNGYTF

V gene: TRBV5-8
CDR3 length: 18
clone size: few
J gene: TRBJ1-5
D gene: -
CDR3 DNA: TGTGCCAGCAGCTTGGGACTCTCGACCCCAATTAGCAATCAGCCCCAGCATTTT
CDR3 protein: CASSLGLSTPISNQPQHF

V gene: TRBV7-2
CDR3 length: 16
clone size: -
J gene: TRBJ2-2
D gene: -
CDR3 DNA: TGTGCCAGCAGCTTAGTTGGGGCACTCGCCACCGGGGAGCTGTTTTTT
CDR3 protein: CASSLVGALATGELFF

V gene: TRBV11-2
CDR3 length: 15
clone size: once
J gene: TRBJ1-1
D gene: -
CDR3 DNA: TGTGCCAGCAGCCGGTATGGGGGTTCGAACACTGAAGCTTTCTTT
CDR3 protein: CASSRYGGSNTEAFF

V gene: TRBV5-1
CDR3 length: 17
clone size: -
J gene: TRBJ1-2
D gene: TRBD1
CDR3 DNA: TGCGCCAGCAGCGACGGGACAGGGGGCTCATTACTGGGAGGCTACACCTTC
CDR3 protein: CASSDGTGGSLLGGYTF

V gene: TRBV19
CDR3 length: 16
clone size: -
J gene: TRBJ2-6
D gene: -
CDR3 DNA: TGTGCCAGTAACGACGGGAGCCTCTCTGGGGCCAACGTCCTGACTTTC
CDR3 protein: CASNDGSLSGANVLTF

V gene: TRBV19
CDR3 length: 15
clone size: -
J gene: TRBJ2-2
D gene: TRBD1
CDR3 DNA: TGTGCCAGTAGTAGACGGACAGGGCTTCCCGGGGAGCTGTTTTTT
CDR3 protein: CASSRRTGLPGELFF

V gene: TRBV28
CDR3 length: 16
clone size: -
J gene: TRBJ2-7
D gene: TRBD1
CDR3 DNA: TGTGCCAGCACCCCGGCGGACGGGACAGATTCCTACGAGCAGTACTTC
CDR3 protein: CASTPADGTDSYEQYF

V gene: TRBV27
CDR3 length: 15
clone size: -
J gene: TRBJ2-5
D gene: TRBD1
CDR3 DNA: TGTGCCAGCACTACGGCACAGGGGACACGAGAGACCCAGTACTTC
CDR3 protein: CASTTAQGTRETQYF

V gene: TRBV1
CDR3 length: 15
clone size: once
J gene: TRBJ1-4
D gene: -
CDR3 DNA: TGCACCAGCAGCCAATCCAGGGAGAGGAGTGAAAAACTGTTTTTT
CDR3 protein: CTSSQSRERSEKLFF

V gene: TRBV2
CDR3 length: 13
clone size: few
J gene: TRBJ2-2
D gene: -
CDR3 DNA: TGTGCCAGCAGTGACAGCCCCACCGGGGAGCTGTTTTTT
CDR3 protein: CASSDSPTGELFF

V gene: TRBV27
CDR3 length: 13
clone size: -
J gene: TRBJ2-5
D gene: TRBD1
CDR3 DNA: TGTGCCAGCAGTCGCAGGGGGAAAGAGACCCAGTACTTC
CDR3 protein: CASSRRGKETQYF

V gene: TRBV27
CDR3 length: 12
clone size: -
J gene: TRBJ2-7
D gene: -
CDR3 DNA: TGTGCCACCCGGGACTCGTTCTACGAGCAGTACTTC
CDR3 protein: CATRDSFYEQYF

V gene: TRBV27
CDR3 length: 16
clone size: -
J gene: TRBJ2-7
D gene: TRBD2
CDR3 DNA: TGTGCCAGCAGCCTCGGGAGGCCCAACGACCCTTACGAGCAGTACTTC
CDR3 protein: CASSLGRPNDPYEQYF

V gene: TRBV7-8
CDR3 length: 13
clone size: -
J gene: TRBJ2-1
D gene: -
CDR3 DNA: TGTGCCAGCAGCTTTGGGACCTACAATGAGCAGTTCTTC
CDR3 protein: CASSFGTYNEQFF

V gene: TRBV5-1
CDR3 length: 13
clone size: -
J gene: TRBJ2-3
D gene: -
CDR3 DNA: TGCGCCAGCAGCCCCGCAAGCACAGATACGCAGTATTTT
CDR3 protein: CASSPASTDTQYF

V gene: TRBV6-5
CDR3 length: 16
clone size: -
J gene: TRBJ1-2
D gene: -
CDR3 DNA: TGTGCCAGCAGTTACGGGCAGGGGCCTCGTGGCTATGGCTACACCTTC
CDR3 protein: CASSYGQGPRGYGYTF

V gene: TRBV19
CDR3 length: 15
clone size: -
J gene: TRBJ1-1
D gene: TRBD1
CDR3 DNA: TGTGCCAGTAGTTGGGACAGGGCACTGAACACTGAAGCTTTCTTT
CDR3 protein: CASSWDRALNTEAFF

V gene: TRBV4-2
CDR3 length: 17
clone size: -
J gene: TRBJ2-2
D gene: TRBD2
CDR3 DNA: TGTGCCAGCAGCCAGCGGGGTCGGGGAGGGAGAACCGGGGAGCTGTTTTTT
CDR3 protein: CASSQRGRGGRTGELFF

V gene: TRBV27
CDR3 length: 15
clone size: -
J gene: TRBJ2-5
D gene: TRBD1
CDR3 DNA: TGTGCCAGCAGAGGGGACAGGGGGCGCGGGGAGACCCAGTACTTC
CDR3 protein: CASRGDRGRGETQYF

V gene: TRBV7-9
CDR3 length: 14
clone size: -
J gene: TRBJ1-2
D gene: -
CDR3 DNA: TGTGCCAGCAGCTTAGGAGGGGAGAGCTATGGCTACACCTTC
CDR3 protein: CASSLGGESYGYTF

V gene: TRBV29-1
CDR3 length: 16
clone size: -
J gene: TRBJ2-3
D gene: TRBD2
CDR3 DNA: TGCAGCGTAGAGGGACTAGCGGCTTTTAGCACAGATACGCAGTATTTT
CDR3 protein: CSVEGLAAFSTDTQYF

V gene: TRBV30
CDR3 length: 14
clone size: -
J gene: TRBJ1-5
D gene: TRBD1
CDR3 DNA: TGTGCCTGGAGCACAGGGGGTTTTCGTCAGCCCCAGCATTTT
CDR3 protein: CAWSTGGFRQPQHF

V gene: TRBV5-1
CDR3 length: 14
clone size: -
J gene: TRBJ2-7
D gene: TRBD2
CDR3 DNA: TGCGCCAGCAGTGGTAGCGGGAGGGTACGCGAGCAGTACTTC
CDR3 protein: CASSGSGRVREQYF

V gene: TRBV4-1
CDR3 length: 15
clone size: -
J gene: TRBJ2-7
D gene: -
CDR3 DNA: TGCGCCAGCAGCCAAGAGGGCTTCAGCTCCTACGAGCAGTACTTC
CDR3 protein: CASSQEGFSSYEQYF

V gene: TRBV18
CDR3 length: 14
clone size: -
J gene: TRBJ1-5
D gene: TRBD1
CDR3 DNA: TGTGCCAGCTCACCAGACAGGGGCTTAGGGCCCCAGCATTTT
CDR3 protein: CASSPDRGLGPQHF

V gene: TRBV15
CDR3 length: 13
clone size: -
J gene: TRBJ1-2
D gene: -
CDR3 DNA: TGTGCCACCAGCCGGACACGGGACTATGGCTACACCTTC
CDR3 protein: CATSRTRDYGYTF

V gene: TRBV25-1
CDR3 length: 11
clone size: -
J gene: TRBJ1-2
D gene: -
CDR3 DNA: TGTGCCAGCCAGCGCGGCTATGGCTACACCTTC
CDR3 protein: CASQRGYGYTF

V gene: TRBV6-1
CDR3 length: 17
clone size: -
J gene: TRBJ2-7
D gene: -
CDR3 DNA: TGTGCCAGCAGTGCCACCTCTAGCGGACAGTACTCCTACGAGCAGTACTTC
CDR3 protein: CASSATSSGQYSYEQYF

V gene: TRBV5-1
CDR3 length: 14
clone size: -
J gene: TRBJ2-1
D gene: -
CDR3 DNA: TGCGCCAGCAGCTTGGGTCCGGAATACAATGAGCAGTTCTTC
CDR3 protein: CASSLGPEYNEQFF

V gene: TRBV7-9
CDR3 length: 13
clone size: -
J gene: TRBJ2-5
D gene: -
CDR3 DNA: TGTGCCAGCAGCTACGGAGTACAAGAGACCCAGTACTTC
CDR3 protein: CASSYGVQETQYF

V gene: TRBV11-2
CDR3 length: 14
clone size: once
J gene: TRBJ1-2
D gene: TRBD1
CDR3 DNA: TGTGCCAGCGGACCAGGGGGCTTCTTGGGCGGCTACACCTTC
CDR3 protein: CASGPGGFLGGYTF